The source of this T cell receptor (beta chain) is a study of blood T cell repertoires in COVID-19. Study at large: The cDNA or gDNA used as material had been derived from T cells, B-cell-depleted T cells, or PBMCs.

Authors' analysis steps: Counts of nucleated cells, estimated from reference gene primer amplification, were obtained. TCRdb's table, derived via immunoSEQ multiplex PCR, lists solely in-frame clones and lacks some. V and J calls and clone size are those listed in that table; D and trimming were worked out from the DNA. The repertoire holds 66,000 or so clones, about four fifths seen once, with 8.5% to 10% in the top ten. Sequencing was carried out using peripheral blood. The TCR comes from a human donor in a cohort sampled during active COVID-19.

CDR3 in amino acids: CASSYIRGQLNTEAFF. DNA for the CDR3: TGTGCCAGCAGTTATATCAGAGGGCAGCTGAACACTGAAGCTTTCTTT. This chain connects TRBV28 to TRBJ1-1; D call uncertain. The CDR3 sequence is 16 residues long. Germline loops: CDR1 MDHEN, CDR2 SYDVKM. Trimming stripped 4 bases from V and 0 bases from J, with 15 bases between.